These 21 T cell receptor beta chains share one sample of origin, sequenced in a study of blood T cell repertoires in COVID-19. Method: immunoSEQ multiplex PCR; TCRdb's copy keeps in-frame clones and lacks some. There are 200,000 or so clones in the sample; 70% to 90% occur only once, and over 7% lies in the top ten. Input material: PBMCs or T cells enriched from blood (not recorded which). The receptors stem from a woman aged 40 to 49 with acute COVID-19.

The chain employs TRBV24-1 and TRBJ2-1; no clear D. This CDR3 is 14 amino acids long. V lost 1 base and J 7 bases, leaving 10 bases between the germline ends. Germline V CDR1 and CDR2: KGHDR, SFDVKD. The CDR3 DNA sequence: TGTGCCACCAGTGATTTAGGAGTTTTAAATGAGCAGTTCTTC. Its protein is CATSDLGVLNEQFF.

This clone showed up just once. The J gene is TRBJ2-1, the V gene TRBV19; 8 bases match TRBD2. From germline, CDR1 is LNHDA and CDR2 SQIVND (reference sequence). With 3 bases clipped from V and 1 base from J, the junction kept 8 bases outside the gene matches. CDR3 size: 17 residues. CDR3 amino acids: CASSIPSGPGSYNEQFF. The CDR3 DNA follows: TGTGCCAGTAGTATCCCTAGCGGGCCGGGGTCCTACAATGAGCAGTTCTTC.

The V gene is TRBV28, the J gene TRBJ1-4; TRBD1 might be the D (6 bases). CDR1 and CDR2 from the germline V gene are MDHEN and SYDVKM. V gave up 5 bases and J gave up 2 bases, with 9 bases separating them. The CDR3 covers 14 residues. CDR3 protein: CASSAGATNEKLFF. CDR3 DNA: TGTGCCAGCAGTGCGGGGGCGACTAATGAAAAACTGTTTTTT. Full variable domain (rest looked up from reference TRBV28 and TRBJ1-4): DVKVTQSSRYLVKRTGEKVFLECVQDMDHENMFWYRQDPGLGLRLIYFSYDVKMKEKGDIPEGYSVSREKKERFSLILESASTNQTSMYLCASSAGATNEKLFFGSGTQLSVL.

This clone was detected only a few times. The rearrangement uses TRBV5-1 and TRBJ2-1, with 7 bases aligning to TRBD1. The ends lost 5 bases at V and 5 bases at J; junction bases unmatched: 10. CDR3 length equals 15 residues. Per the germline V gene, CDR1 is SGHRS and CDR2 is YFSETQ. The chain's CDR3 is CASRRTGSWDNEQFF. CDR3 DNA sequence: TGCGCCAGCAGAAGGACAGGCTCGTGGGACAATGAGCAGTTCTTC.

With respect to this clone: At the DNA level, this CDR3 is encoded by other sequences in the same sample as well. This sequence joins TRBV6-2 or TRBV6-3 and TRBJ1-2, with 7 nucleotides matching TRBD1. From germline, CDR1 is MNHEY and CDR2 SVGEGT. The CDR3 totals 14 residues. V lost 0 bases and J lost 4; bases outside the gene matches: 2. In DNA, the CDR3 is TGTGCCAGCAGTTACTCGGGACAGACCTATGGCTACACCTTC. Protein: CASSYSGQTYGYTF.

The chain employs TRBV6-4 and TRBJ1-2, with D possibly matching TRBD1 (5 bases). Germline CDR1 is MRHNA and CDR2 is SNTAGT. V was pared by 7 bases and J by 8 bases, with 17 bases between. The CDR3 totals 13 residues. The CDR3 reads CASKGTAGGGYTF. In DNA, the CDR3 is TGTGCCAGCAAAGGGACGGCCGGGGGAGGCTACACCTTC.

CDR3 nucleotide sequence: TGTGCCAGCAGTTTACAGGGGCTCGGGGAAAAACTGTTTTTT. Protein: CASSLQGLGEKLFF. This chain links TRBV27 with TRBJ1-4, with TRBD1 as a possible D gene (6 bases). The germline gives CDR1 MNHEY, CDR2 SMNVEV (reference sequence). The CDR3 has 14 amino acids. The germline V and J ends were trimmed by 2 bases and 8 bases, with 12 bases remaining between them. The complete variable domain, with remaining parts taken from reference TRBV27 and TRBJ1-4, reads EAQVTQNPRYLITVTGKKLTVTCSQNMNHEYMSWYRQDPGLGLRQIYYSMNVEVTDKGDVPEGYKVSRKEKRNFPLILESPSPNQTSLYFCASSLQGLGEKLFFGSGTQLSVL.

V and J are TRBV19 and TRBJ2-2; TRBD2 agrees at 8 bases. The CDR3 contains 16 residues. V dropped 5 bases and J dropped 5; count of bases not matched to a gene: 10. CDR1 and CDR2 (germline): LNHDA, SQIVND (reference sequence). CDR3 nucleotide sequence: TGTGCCAGTAGTCCCTGGCAGGGCGGGGGGACCGGGGAGCTGTTTTTT. It encodes CASSPWQGGGTGELFF.

The V call is TRBV4-1, the J call TRBJ2-2, with 9 bases that match TRBD2. Germline lookup yields CDR1 MGHRA and CDR2 YSYEKL. Germline trimming cut 8 bases from V and 4 bases from J; bases unmatched to any gene: 17. This CDR3 comprises 18 residues. The CDR3 sequence: CASSRVVAGAASTGELFF. CDR3 coding DNA: TGCGCCAGCTCACGAGTCGTAGCGGGGGCCGCGAGCACCGGGGAGCTGTTTTTT.

The V and J genes are TRBV7-6 and TRBJ1-3, with 7 nucleotides matching TRBD1. After removal of 0 bases from V and 4 bases from J, the junction contained 3 bases not matched to a gene. Germline CDR1 SGHVS, CDR2 FNYEAQ. The CDR3 contains 15 residues. This CDR3 is CASSLAGTDGNTIYF. The CDR3 DNA is TGTGCCAGCAGCTTAGCAGGGACAGACGGAAACACCATATATTTT.

The chain uses TRBV2 and TRBJ2-7; D remains ambiguous. The CDR3 consists of 13 residues. Germline V gives CDR1 SNHLY, CDR2 FYNNEI. V was trimmed by 6 bases and J by 2 bases, leaving 11 bases between them. The CDR3 spells CASSYSLTYEQYF. The CDR3 DNA reads TGTGCCAGCAGCTATTCTCTGACCTACGAGCAGTACTTC.

The chain has TRBV5-5 and TRBJ1-4; the D gene is possibly TRBD1 (6 bases). V was shortened by 4 bases and J by 2 bases, with 12 bases between the two germline ends. CDR1 and CDR2 from the germline V gene are SGHKS and YYEKEE (reference sequence). The CDR3 sequence is 15 residues long. The DNA for the CDR3 is TGTGCCAGCAGCAGCCGGGACACCACTAATGAAAAACTGTTTTTT. Amino acids: CASSSRDTTNEKLFF.

V usage is TRBV23-1 and J usage is TRBJ2-3, with 10 bases that match TRBD2. TRBV23-1 has ORF status, its function being uncertain. The V segment lost 4 bases and the J segment 6 bases; nucleotides outside the gene matches: 13. The CDR3 sequence is 17 residues long. The CDR3 sequence is CASSLNHTSGARDTQYF. Here the CDR3 DNA reads TGCGCCAGCAGTCTCAATCATACTAGCGGGGCCCGGGATACGCAGTATTTT.

The chain joins TRBV5-6 to TRBJ2-5; 11 positions agree with TRBD2. Per the germline V gene, CDR1 is SGHDT and CDR2 is YYEEEE. This CDR3 is 18 amino acids long. With 4 bases clipped from V and 2 bases from J, the junction kept 13 bases outside the gene matches. CDR3: CASSPSRQGLAVQETQYF. CDR3 DNA: TGTGCCAGCAGCCCTAGCCGACAGGGACTAGCGGTTCAAGAGACCCAGTACTTC.

This chain connects TRBV5-6 to TRBJ2-7, with D perhaps matching TRBD2 (6 bases). The CDR3 is made up of 15 amino acids. Germline V gene lookup returns CDR1 SGHDT and CDR2 YYEEEE. Trimming pared 0 bases from V and 0 bases from J, leaving 10 bases between. This CDR3 reads CASSLAWEVSYEQYF. CDR3 DNA sequence: TGTGCCAGCAGCTTGGCGTGGGAGGTCTCCTACGAGCAGTACTTC.

This chain joins TRBV28 and TRBJ1-1; 10 bases line up with TRBD1. The V gene's germline CDR1 is MDHEN and CDR2 SYDVKM. The CDR3 length is 15 residues. V was pared by 5 bases and J by 5 bases, with 8 bases of the junction left unmatched. The CDR3 loop is CASSADRGPGTEAFF. The CDR3 DNA reads TGTGCCAGCAGTGCAGACAGGGGGCCTGGGACTGAAGCTTTCTTT.

The chain has TRBV5-6 and TRBJ1-3; the match to TRBD1 covers 9 bases. The CDR3 runs to 16 residues. Trimming at V came to 0 bases and at J to 2 bases, leaving 3 bases not matched to a gene. The germline gives CDR1 SGHDT, CDR2 YYEEEE. CDR3 DNA: TGTGCCAGCAGCTTGGACAGGGGGCGTACTGGAAACACCATATATTTT. It specifies CASSLDRGRTGNTIYF.

The chain is built from TRBV5-4 and TRBJ1-3; 8 bases are shared with TRBD1. Trimming removed 5 bases from V and 3 bases from J; junction bases left unmatched: 4. The CDR3 sequence is 14 residues long. Per the germline V gene, CDR1 is SGHNT and CDR2 is YYREEE (reference sequence). CDR3 loop: CASSGQGGGNTIYF. The DNA of the CDR3 is TGTGCCAGCAGTGGACAGGGTGGTGGAAACACCATATATTTT.

The sample holds many counts of this clone. This rearrangement joins TRBV18 to TRBJ2-1; D unclear. The ends were cut back, 2 bases at V and 0 bases at J, with 8 bases in the middle. CDR3 length equals 15 residues. Germline V lookup: CDR1 KGHSH, CDR2 LQKENI. The CDR3 loop is CASSPVGSSYNEQFF. The CDR3 bases are TGTGCCAGCTCACCAGTCGGTAGCTCCTACAATGAGCAGTTCTTC.

The chain joins TRBV7-2 to TRBJ2-3; D may be TRBD2 (5 bases). The V gene's germline CDR1 is SGHTA and CDR2 FQGNSA. The CDR3 spans 16 residues. V shed 5 bases and J shed 1 base, with 16 bases lying between them. CDR3 residues: CASSQTWTGGTDTQYF. CDR3 sequence (DNA): TGTGCCAGCAGCCAAACATGGACTGGCGGCACAGATACGCAGTATTTT.

The rearrangement uses TRBV10-3 and TRBJ1-1, with 12 positions matching TRBD1. Germline values: CDR1 ENHRY, CDR2 SYGVKD. J lost 1 base, V lost 5 bases, and 8 bases had no gene match. The CDR3 runs 17 residues. The CDR3 is CAISPGTGGGGNTEAFF. CDR3 DNA sequence: TGTGCCATCAGTCCCGGGACAGGGGGCGGCGGGAACACTGAAGCTTTCTTT.